The 19 T cell receptor beta chains in this list originate from one sample, sequenced in a study of CD8+CD57+ T cells in acquired aplastic anemia (dated by TCRdb to the late 2010s). Sequencing was performed on an Illumina HiSeq 2000. Genomic DNA was used as template for profiling of TCR beta VDJ combinations and CDR3 sequences. TCRdb reworked the public reads: Q25 trimming with fastp, MiXCR clone assembly, productive beta chains retained. Here each entry gathers all rows of one CDR3 protein and keeps the most common genes and DNA. Across this sample there are roughly 150,000 distinct CDR3 sequences, with around 50% seen only once. About 2.8% of the sample rests with the top ten. Patients chosen for sequencing had shown expansion of CD8+CD57+ cells by flow cytometry. Sequenced input: sorted CD4+, CD8+, or CD8+CD57+ T cells (not recorded which) from PBMCs. These receptors came from a human donor with aplastic anemia.

The J gene is TRBJ1-2, the V gene TRBV29-1; TRBD1 matches at 9 bases. This CDR3 comprises 15 residues. Trimming took 0 bases from V and 6 from J; bases not matched to a gene: 8. The germline V gene encodes CDR1 SQVTM and CDR2 ANQGSEA. CDR3 coding DNA: TGCAGCGTTGAAGATAAGTGGGGACAGGGAGATGGCTACACCTTC. This translates into CSVEDKWGQGDGYTF.

The CDR3 region has the DNA TGCAGCGTTGATGGAAGAGGGACTAGCGGGAGGAGGAACTACAATGAGCAGTTCTTC. Its translation is CSVDGRGTSGRRNYNEQFF. This rearrangement joins TRBV29-1 to TRBJ2-1; TRBD2 aligns across 15 bases. CDR1 SQVTM and CDR2 ANQGSEA come from the germline V gene. The V and J ends lost 3 bases and 3 bases, in that order; junction bases with no gene match: 12. The CDR3 contains 19 residues.

This chain uses TRBV7-9 with TRBJ2-7; 7 nucleotides agree with TRBD1. Germline trimming cut 3 bases from V and 3 bases from J; bases unmatched to any gene: 5. The CDR3 runs 14 residues. Germline CDR1 reads SEHNR; CDR2 reads FQNEAQ (reference sequence). The CDR3 is CASSLWDRLYEQYF. The CDR3 DNA sequence: TGTGCCAGCAGCTTGTGGGACAGACTCTACGAGCAGTACTTC.

This chain uses TRBV5-4 with TRBJ1-1, with 7 bases matching TRBD1. The CDR3 runs 15 residues. Unmatched junction bases numbered 6, after V lost 1 base and J lost 3 bases. Germline-derived CDR1 and CDR2 are SGHNT and YYREEE (reference sequence). CDR3 loop: CASSLRQGRHTEAFF. The CDR3 nucleotides are TGTGCCAGCAGCTTGAGACAGGGCCGTCACACTGAAGCTTTCTTT.

This clonotype has ten or more counts. V usage is TRBV6-6 and J usage is TRBJ2-5; D might be TRBD1 (5 bases). This CDR3 has 14 residues. Germline loops: CDR1 MNHNY, CDR2 SVGAGI (reference sequence). Trimming pared 0 bases from V and 3 bases from J, leaving 8 bases between. CDR3 bases: TGTGCCAGCAGTTACTCGGGGCCTGAAGAGACCCAGTACTTC. This gives the protein CASSYSGPEETQYF.

This clonotype was observed many times. The gene calls are TRBV30 and TRBJ2-7; D unclear. V lost 3 bases, J lost 3 bases, and 12 bases lay in between. Germline lookup yields CDR1 GTSNPN and CDR2 SVGIG (reference sequence). The CDR3 is made up of 13 amino acids. The CDR3 loop reads CAWRQTFVYEQYF. For the CDR3, the DNA is TGTGCCTGGAGACAGACTTTCGTCTACGAGCAGTACTTC.

This clonotype was counted at least ten times. The V gene is TRBV20-1, the J gene TRBJ1-1; the D is unclear. CDR1 DFQATT and CDR2 SNEGSKA come from the germline V gene (reference sequence). This CDR3 region has 13 residues. V was trimmed by 4 bases and J by 3 bases, leaving 12 bases between them. The CDR3 nucleotides read TGCAGTGCTATAGAACAGCTCCACACTGAAGCTTTCTTT. Translation gives CSAIEQLHTEAFF.

This clonotype came up many times. The V call is TRBV24-1, the J call TRBJ1-1, with a tentative D call TRBD1 (5 bases). Between the trimmed V and J ends, which lost 2 bases and 5 bases, there was a span of 14 bases. CDR3 size: 15 residues. Germline loops: CDR1 KGHDR, CDR2 SFDVKD. The CDR3 DNA sequence: TGTGCCACCAGTGATTCTGTGGGGGAAGGAACTGAAGCTTTCTTT. Translation: CATSDSVGEGTEAFF.

The table lists this clonotype with many counts. The chain links TRBV3-1 to TRBJ2-7; D not resolved. Germline V lookup: CDR1 LGHDT, CDR2 YNNKEL (reference sequence). With 5 bases removed from V and 6 bases from J, the gap between germline ends came to 11 bases. This CDR3 is built from 12 residues. CDR3 region: CASSLYPAEQYF. DNA of the CDR3: TGTGCCAGCAGCTTATACCCAGCCGAGCAGTACTTC.

This clonotype was picked up many times. The gene calls are TRBV5-1 and TRBJ1-6; a weak D match, TRBD1 (5 bases). Germline V gives CDR1 SGHRS, CDR2 YFSETQ. V shed 0 bases and J shed 8 bases, with 12 bases lying between them. There are 15 residues in the CDR3. The CDR3 spells CASSLARVADSPLHF. The CDR3 coding sequence is TGCGCCAGCAGCTTGGCCAGGGTGGCGGATTCACCCCTCCACTTT.

With respect to this clonotype: No conserved phenylalanine or tryptophan ends this CDR3, so it is likely a read error. CDR3 in amino acids: CATSEGGTEAFS. CDR3 coding DNA: TGTGCCACCAGTGAAGGCGGGACTGAAGCTTTCTCT. The chain links TRBV15 to TRBJ1-1; D uncertain. Trimming took 6 bases from V and 5 from J, leaving 10 bases between them. The length of the CDR3 is 12 residues. CDR1 is LNHNV and CDR2 is YYDKDF in the germline V gene (reference sequence).

By sample share, this clonotype is medium-sized. The CDR3 region has the DNA TGTGCCACCAGTGATCCGCTGACAGCTTCCTACGAGCAGTACTTC. Protein product: CATSDPLTASYEQYF. V usage is TRBV24-1 and J usage is TRBJ2-7, with D possibly being TRBD1 (5 bases). V was clipped by 3 bases and J by 1 base, with 12 bases between them. Germline V CDR1 and CDR2: KGHDR, SFDVKD. This CDR3 contains 15 residues.

This clonotype came up a few times. The V gene is TRBV3-1, the J gene TRBJ2-2; 7 bases are shared with TRBD2. Germline V gene data show CDR1 as LGHDT and CDR2 as YNNKEL (reference sequence). CDR3 length: 19 amino acids. J gave up 4 bases and V 2 bases, and 16 bases lay outside the gene matches. CDR3 nucleotides: TGTGCCAGCAGCCAAAGACCTCCCGGGAGCGGGACGAGCACCGGGGAGCTGTTTTTT. This encodes CASSQRPPGSGTSTGELFF.

The chain recombines TRBV15 with TRBJ1-5; 10 bases map to TRBD1. V was clipped by 11 bases and J by 5 bases; unmatched bases: 15. The CDR3 contains 16 residues. CDR1 and CDR2 (germline): LNHNV, YYDKDF (reference sequence). In DNA, the CDR3 is TGTGCCGCCGCCGCCATTTGGGACAGGGGAGATCAGCCCCAGCATTTT. It translates to CAAAAIWDRGDQPQHF. Complete variable domain (other parts from reference TRBV15 and TRBJ1-5): DAMVIQNPRYQVTQFGKPVTLSCSQTLNHNVMYWYQQKSSQAPKLLFHYYDKDFNNEADTPDNFQSRRPNTSFCFLDIRSPGLGDTAMYLCAAAAIWDRGDQPQHFGDGTRLSIL.

This clonotype was seen repeatedly, ten times or more. Compared with germline, one end of the junction differs, possibly owing to a read error. The J gene is TRBJ2-2, the V gene TRBV7-7, with TRBD1 identical over 8 bases. Germline assignment: CDR1 SSHAT and CDR2 FNYEAQ (reference sequence). The CDR3 consists of 15 residues. CDR3 residues: CASSLQGGNTGELFF. The CDR3, as DNA: TGTGCTAGCAGCTTACAGGGGGGGAACACCGGGGAGCTGTTTTTT.

Written as DNA, the CDR3 is TGTGCCATCAGTGGACTAGCGGGGTCCGGGGAGCTGTTTTTT. This translates into CAISGLAGSGELFF. The gene calls are TRBV10-3 and TRBJ2-2, with 11 nucleotides matching TRBD2. This CDR3 region has 14 residues. Germline V gives CDR1 ENHRY, CDR2 SYGVKD. V trimming: 4 bases; J trimming: 6 bases; junction bases outside the gene matches: 1.

In this sample, this clonotype turned up many times. The V and J genes are TRBV11-1 and TRBJ2-2; D is ambiguous. V was trimmed by 4 bases and J by 0 bases, leaving 12 bases between them. Germline values: CDR1 SGHAT, CDR2 FQDESV (reference sequence). CDR3 length equals 16 residues. CDR3 protein: CASSSGGGANTGELFF. In nucleotides, the CDR3 is TGTGCCAGCAGCTCGGGCGGCGGCGCGAACACCGGGGAGCTGTTTTTT.

For this clonotype: Possible read error: a much larger clone is one base away. V and J are TRBV5-1 and TRBJ2-3; D is perhaps TRBD1 (5 bases). CDR3 length: 15 amino acids. Germline-derived CDR1 and CDR2 are SGHRS and YFSETQ. Trimming stripped 1 base from V and 2 bases from J, with 11 bases between. This CDR3 reads CASSLWTPYTDTQYF. The CDR3 DNA sequence: TGCGCCAGCAGCTTGTGGACACCCTACACAGATACGCAGTATTTT.

Concerning this clonotype itself: Since a much larger clone is just one base distant, this may be a read error. The gene calls are TRBV11-2 and TRBJ1-2; D is uncertain. This CDR3 region has 15 residues. Germline V gene sequence: CDR1 SGHAT, CDR2 FQNNGV. CDR3 nucleotide sequence: TGTGCCAGCAGCTTAGATTTGAACAGTGTCTATGGCTACGCCTTC. Its translation: CASSLDLNSVYGYAF.